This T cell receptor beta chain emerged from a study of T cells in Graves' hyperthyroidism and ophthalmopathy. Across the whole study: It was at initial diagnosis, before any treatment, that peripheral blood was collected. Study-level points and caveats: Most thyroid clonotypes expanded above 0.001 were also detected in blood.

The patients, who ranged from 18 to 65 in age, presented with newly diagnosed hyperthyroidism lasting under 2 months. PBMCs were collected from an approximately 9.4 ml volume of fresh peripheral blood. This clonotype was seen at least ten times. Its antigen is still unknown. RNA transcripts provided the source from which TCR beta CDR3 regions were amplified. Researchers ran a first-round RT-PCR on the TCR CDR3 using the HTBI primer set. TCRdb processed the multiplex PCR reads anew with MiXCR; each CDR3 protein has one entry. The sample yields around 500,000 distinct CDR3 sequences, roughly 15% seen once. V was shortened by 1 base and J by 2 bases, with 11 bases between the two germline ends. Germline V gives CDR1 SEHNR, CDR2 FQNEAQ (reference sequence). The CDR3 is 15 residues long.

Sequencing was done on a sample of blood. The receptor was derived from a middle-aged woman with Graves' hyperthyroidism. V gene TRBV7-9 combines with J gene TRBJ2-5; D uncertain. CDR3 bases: TGTGCCAGCAGCTTAGATGACGACACTCAAGAGACCCAGTACTTC. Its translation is CASSLDDDTQETQYF.